Presented here are 13 T cell receptor beta chains from one specimen sequenced in a study of radiotherapy plus CTLA-4 blockade in lung cancer. Only in-frame clones appear in the TCRdb table, and some are missing; sequencing was by immunoSEQ multiplex PCR. The sample yields approximately 67,000 clones, about four fifths seen once. Sequencing was performed on peripheral blood, taken from a patient treated with radiotherapy plus ipilimumab. The receptor source for this set is a human donor with non-small cell lung cancer who had a partial response to radiotherapy plus ipilimumab.

In this sample, this clone turned up a few times. The CDR3 DNA sequence: TGTGCCAGTAGTTCCAGGGACAGGGTTGGTGAAGCTTTCTTT. The encoded protein is CASSSRDRVGEAFF. V and J are TRBV19 and TRBJ1-1; 9 bases are a match to TRBD1. The CDR3 length is 14 residues. J gave up 7 bases and V 5 bases, and 8 bases lay outside the gene matches. Per the germline V gene, CDR1 is LNHDA and CDR2 is SQIVND (reference sequence). Complete variable domain (other parts from reference TRBV19 and TRBJ1-1): DGGITQSPKYLFRKEGQNVTLSCEQNLNHDAMYWYRQDPGQGLRLIYYSQIVNDFQKGDIAEGYSVSREKKESFPLTVTSAQKNPTAFYLCASSSRDRVGEAFFGQGTRLTVV.

This clone was seen a single time. V and J are TRBV10-2 and TRBJ1-1; D perhaps matches TRBD1 (5 bases). Germline V gives CDR1 WSHSY, CDR2 SAAADI. This CDR3 comprises 16 residues. Trimming removed 0 bases at V and 1 base at J, with 12 bases between. CDR3 in DNA: TGCGCCAGCAGTGAGTCTGGGGCATACTCGAACACTGAAGCTTTCTTT. It encodes CASSESGAYSNTEAFF.

This clone was seen only a few times. This rearrangement joins TRBV19 to TRBJ1-5; 8 nucleotides agree with TRBD1. Germline V gene sequence: CDR1 LNHDA, CDR2 SQIVND (reference sequence). V lost 11 bases, J lost 7 bases, and 7 bases stayed unmatched. The CDR3 runs 12 residues. Written as DNA, the CDR3 is TGTGCCTCACAGGGGGTAAAACAGCCCCAGCATTTT. Residues: CASQGVKQPQHF.

V is TRBV18 and J is TRBJ2-7; no clear D gene. Germline V gene sequence: CDR1 KGHSH, CDR2 LQKENI. Trimming cost V 0 bases and J 7 bases, with 10 bases left between them. There are 13 residues in the CDR3. This CDR3 is CASSPPAGTEQYF. CDR3 in DNA: TGTGCCAGCTCACCACCGGCAGGCACGGAGCAGTACTTC.

The gene calls are TRBV11-2 and TRBJ1-4; 7 bases agree with TRBD1. The CDR3 is 14 amino acids. Germline trimming cut 7 bases from V and 3 bases from J; bases unmatched to any gene: 5. Germline CDR1 and CDR2: SGHAT and FQNNGV. The CDR3 DNA reads TGTGCCAGCACGTTCAGGGGGTCTAATGAAAAACTGTTTTTT. Translated, it gives CASTFRGSNEKLFF.

The chain joins TRBV5-6 to TRBJ1-1; D remains unclear. CDR1 is SGHDT and CDR2 is YYEEEE in the germline V gene. Trimming took 4 bases from V and 1 from J, leaving 5 bases between them. CDR3 length: 12 residues. The CDR3 bases are TGTGCCAGCAGCCTGAGGAACACTGAAGCTTTCTTT. It specifies CASSLRNTEAFF.

This chain connects TRBV27 to TRBJ2-6; no firm D call. Trimming took 5 bases from V and 0 from J, leaving 5 bases between them. There are 14 residues in the CDR3. Germline CDR1 MNHEY, CDR2 SMNVEV (reference sequence). CDR3 bases: TGTGCCAGCAGTCACAGCTCTGGGGCCAACGTCCTGACTTTC. Translation: CASSHSSGANVLTF.

This clone was observed once. The gene calls are TRBV7-3 and TRBJ2-1, with 7 bases fitting TRBD1. There are 13 residues in the CDR3. Looked up from germline, CDR1 is SGHTA and CDR2 is FQGTGA. The V gene end was trimmed by 5 bases and the J gene end by 6 bases; junction bases not matched to a gene: 4. CDR3 sequence: CASSPNRGNEQFF. As DNA, the CDR3 is TGTGCCAGCAGCCCCAACAGGGGCAATGAGCAGTTCTTC.

V gene TRBV10-3 combines with J gene TRBJ2-1; 11 nucleotides align to TRBD2. The germline gives CDR1 ENHRY, CDR2 SYGVKD. The CDR3 consists of 15 residues. The trim removed 9 bases at V and 2 bases at J, leaving 6 bases unmatched. Written as DNA, the CDR3 is TGTGCCATTTCATTAGCGGGAGGGGCCTACAATGAGCAGTTCTTC. Its protein product is CAISLAGGAYNEQFF.

The chain uses TRBV4-1 and TRBJ2-3, with 8 bases that match TRBD1. CDR1 and CDR2 from the germline V gene are MGHRA and YSYEKL. Trimming at V came to 3 bases and at J to 2 bases, leaving 4 bases not matched to a gene. The CDR3 totals 15 residues. DNA for the CDR3: TGCGCCAGCAGCCAGAGACAGGGGAACACAGATACGCAGTATTTT. It codes for CASSQRQGNTDTQYF.

This chain joins TRBV7-2 and TRBJ2-3; D is unclear. From germline, CDR1 is SGHTA and CDR2 FQGNSA. The CDR3 spans 12 residues. The V and J ends lost 5 bases and 4 bases respectively, with 7 bases between them. This CDR3 is CASSPFSDTQYF. CDR3 bases: TGTGCCAGCAGCCCTTTCTCAGATACGCAGTATTTT.

This clone has just one count. The J gene is TRBJ2-7, the V gene TRBV7-2; TRBD2 aligns across 10 bases. This CDR3 has 16 amino acids. Germline-derived CDR1 and CDR2 are SGHTA and FQGNSA. The J segment lost 4 bases and the V segment lost 1 base, leaving 7 bases of the junction unmatched. The CDR3 sequence: CASSLVLAGSPYEQYF. CDR3 DNA sequence: TGTGCCAGCAGCTTAGTACTAGCGGGAAGCCCGTACGAGCAGTACTTC.

This chain links TRBV28 with TRBJ1-3, with D possibly TRBD1 on 6 matching bases. Germline V gene data show CDR1 as MDHEN and CDR2 as SYDVKM. CDR3 length: 15 amino acids. V gave up 6 bases and J gave up 3 bases, with 15 bases separating them. CDR3 coding DNA: TGTGCCAGCAGGGGGAGCCGGGACATTGGAAACACCATATATTTT. Its translation is CASRGSRDIGNTIYF. Combining the CDR3 with reference TRBV28 and TRBJ1-3 gives the whole variable domain DVKVTQSSRYLVKRTGEKVFLECVQDMDHENMFWYRQDPGLGLRLIYFSYDVKMKEKGDIPEGYSVSREKKERFSLILESASTNQTSMYLCASRGSRDIGNTIYFGEGSWLTVV.